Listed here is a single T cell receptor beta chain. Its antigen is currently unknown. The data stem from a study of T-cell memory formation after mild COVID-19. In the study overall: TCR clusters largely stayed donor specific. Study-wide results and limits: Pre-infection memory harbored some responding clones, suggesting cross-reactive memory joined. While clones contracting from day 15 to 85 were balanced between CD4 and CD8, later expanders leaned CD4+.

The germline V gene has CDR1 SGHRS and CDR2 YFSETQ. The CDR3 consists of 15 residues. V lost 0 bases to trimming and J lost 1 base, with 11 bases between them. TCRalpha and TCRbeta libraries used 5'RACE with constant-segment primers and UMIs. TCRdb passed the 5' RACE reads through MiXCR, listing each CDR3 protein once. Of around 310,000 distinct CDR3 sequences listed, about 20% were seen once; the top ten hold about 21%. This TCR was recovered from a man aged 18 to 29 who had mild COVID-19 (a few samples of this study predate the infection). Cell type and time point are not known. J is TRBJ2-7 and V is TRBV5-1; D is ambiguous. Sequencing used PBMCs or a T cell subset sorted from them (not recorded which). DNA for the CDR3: TGCGCCAGCAGCTTGGTGGCAGGACCTTCCTACGAGCAGTACTTC. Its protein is CASSLVAGPSYEQYF.